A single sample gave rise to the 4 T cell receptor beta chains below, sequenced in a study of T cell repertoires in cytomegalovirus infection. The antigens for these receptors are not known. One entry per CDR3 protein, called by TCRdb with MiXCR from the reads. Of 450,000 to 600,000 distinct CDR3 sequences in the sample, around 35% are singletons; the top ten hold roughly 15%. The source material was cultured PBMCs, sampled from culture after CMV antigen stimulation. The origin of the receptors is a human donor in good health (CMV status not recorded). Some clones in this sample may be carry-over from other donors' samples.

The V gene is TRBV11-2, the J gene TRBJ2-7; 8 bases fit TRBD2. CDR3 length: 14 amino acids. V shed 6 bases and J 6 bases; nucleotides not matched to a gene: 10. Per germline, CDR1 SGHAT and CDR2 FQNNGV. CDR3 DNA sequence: TGTGCCAGCAGTTACACAGCGGGAGCGTTCGAGCAGTACTTC. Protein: CASSYTAGAFEQYF.

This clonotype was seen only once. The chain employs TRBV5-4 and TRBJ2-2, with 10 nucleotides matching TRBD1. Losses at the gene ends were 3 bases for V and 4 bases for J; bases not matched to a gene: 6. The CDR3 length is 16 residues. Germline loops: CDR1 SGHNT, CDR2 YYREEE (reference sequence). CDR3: CASSSGTGALTGELFF. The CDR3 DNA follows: TGTGCCAGCAGCTCCGGGACAGGGGCCCTCACCGGGGAGCTGTTTTTT.

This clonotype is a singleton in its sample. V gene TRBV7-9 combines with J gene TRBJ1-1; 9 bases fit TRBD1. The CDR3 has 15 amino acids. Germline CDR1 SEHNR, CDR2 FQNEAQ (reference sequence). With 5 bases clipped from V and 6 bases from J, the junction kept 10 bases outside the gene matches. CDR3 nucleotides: TGTGCCAGCAGCAGAACTACAGGGGGCTTCGCTGAAGCTTTCTTT. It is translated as CASSRTTGGFAEAFF.

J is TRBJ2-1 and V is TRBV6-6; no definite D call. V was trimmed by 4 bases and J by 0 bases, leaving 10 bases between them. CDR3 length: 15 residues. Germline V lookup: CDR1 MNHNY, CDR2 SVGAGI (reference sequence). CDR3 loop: CASSSIGSSYNEQFF. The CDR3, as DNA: TGTGCCAGCAGTTCGATAGGTTCCTCCTACAATGAGCAGTTCTTC.